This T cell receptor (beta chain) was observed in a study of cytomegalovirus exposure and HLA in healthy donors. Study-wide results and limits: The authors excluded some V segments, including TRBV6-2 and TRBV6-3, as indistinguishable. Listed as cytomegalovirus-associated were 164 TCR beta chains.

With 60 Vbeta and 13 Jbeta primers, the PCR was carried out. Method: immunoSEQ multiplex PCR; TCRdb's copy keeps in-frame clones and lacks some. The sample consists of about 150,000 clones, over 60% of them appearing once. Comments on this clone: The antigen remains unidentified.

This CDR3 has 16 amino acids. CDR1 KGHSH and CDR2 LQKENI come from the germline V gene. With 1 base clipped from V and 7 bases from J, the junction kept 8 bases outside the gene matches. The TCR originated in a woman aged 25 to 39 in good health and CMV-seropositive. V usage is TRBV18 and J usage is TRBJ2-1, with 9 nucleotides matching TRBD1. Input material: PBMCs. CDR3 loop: CASSPQQDRGWNEQFF. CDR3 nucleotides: TGTGCCAGCTCACCACAACAGGACAGGGGTTGGAATGAGCAGTTCTTC.